This T cell receptor beta chain was identified during a study of regulatory T cells in long-lasting Graves disease. Broader study findings: Newly diagnosed patients had higher TCR diversity than persistent Graves' patients did.

In its sample, this clonotype was seen a few times. Its antigen is still unknown. Time point meaning: persistent/refractory GD, antithyroid drugs over 5 years with positive TRAb. The TCR library was made from RNA extracted from PBMCs. The collection involved drawing about 8.2 milliliters of peripheral blood into EDTA tubes. Trimming removed 2 bases at V and 4 bases at J, with 12 bases between. This CDR3 region has 14 residues. Relying on iRepertoire HTBI primers and Arm-PCR of CDR3 regions, the team built TCR beta libraries. TCRdb processed the multiplex PCR reads anew with MiXCR; each CDR3 protein has one entry. The sample records about 660,000 distinct CDR3 sequences, 25% to 35% being singletons.

The receptor's source is a female donor with Graves disease. This specimen was peripheral blood mononuclear cells (PBMCs), taken when the disease was refractory, from a patient treated with antithyroid drugs. This sequence joins TRBV12-3 or TRBV12-4 and TRBJ2-7; D may be TRBD2 (6 bases). This CDR3 is CASSLHGTGYEQYF. CDR3 DNA: TGTGCCAGCAGTTTACATGGGACTGGTTACGAGCAGTACTTC.